The 10 T cell receptor beta chains in this list originate from one sample, sequenced in a study of blood T cell repertoires in COVID-19. This table comes from immunoSEQ multiplex PCR, and its TCRdb copy is limited to in-frame clones, with some not included. This sample carries approximately 75,000 clones, roughly 80% of them seen once, and the ten largest clones take 15% to 20%. Material: peripheral blood. These receptor sequences come from a woman older than 75 with acute or convalescent COVID-19.

This clone came up a few times. This sequence joins TRBV3-1 (or the pseudogene TRBV3-2) and TRBJ1-3, with D hard to call. Germline CDR1 is LGHDT and CDR2 is YNNKEL (reference sequence). The CDR3 runs to 12 residues. Trimming removed 3 bases at V and 7 bases at J, with 7 bases between. In DNA form, the CDR3 reads TGTGCCAGCAGCCATATGGAGAACACCATATATTTT. Its protein product is CASSHMENTIYF.

The rearrangement links TRBV18 to TRBJ1-5, with a weak D call TRBD1 (6 bases). Per germline, CDR1 KGHSH and CDR2 LQKENI. The CDR3 length is 14 residues. V dropped 3 bases and J dropped 5 bases, with 11 bases sitting between them. The CDR3, as DNA: TGTGCCAGCTCACCGGACAGTTGGGATCAGCCCCAGCATTTT. As protein: CASSPDSWDQPQHF. Supplemented by reference TRBV18 and TRBJ1-5, the full variable domain reads NAGVMQNPRHLVRRRGQEARLRCSPMKGHSHVYWYRQLPEEGLKFMVYLQKENIIDESGMPKERFSAEFPKEGPSILRIQQVVRGDSAAYFCASSPDSWDQPQHFGDGTRLSIL.

This chain connects TRBV15 to TRBJ2-3; D unclear. This CDR3 is built from 15 residues. Deletions cut 1 base from V and 0 bases from J, with 8 bases between. The germline V gene has CDR1 LNHNV and CDR2 YYDKDF (reference sequence). CDR3 nucleotides: TGTGCCACCAGCAGAGGTACAGTAAGCACAGATACGCAGTATTTT. Translation gives CATSRGTVSTDTQYF.

The chain has TRBV2 and TRBJ2-5; tentatively, D is TRBD1 (5 bases). There are 14 residues in the CDR3. Germline loops: CDR1 SNHLY, CDR2 FYNNEI. V shed 2 bases and J shed 4 bases, with 11 bases lying between them. The CDR3 coding sequence is TGTGCCAGCAGTGAAAGGGGATTAGGAGAGACCCAGTACTTC. It specifies CASSERGLGETQYF.

J is TRBJ2-7 and V is TRBV2; 9 bases are shared with TRBD1. Germline lookup yields CDR1 SNHLY and CDR2 FYNNEI. J was trimmed by 6 bases and V by 5 bases; bases with no gene match: 8. There are 14 residues in the CDR3. The CDR3 spells CASSTGTGRGEQYF. CDR3 DNA sequence: TGTGCCAGCAGTACTGGGACAGGGAGAGGCGAGCAGTACTTC.

A single count supports this clone. The V gene is TRBV7-8, the J gene TRBJ1-3; D remains ambiguous. V was clipped by 5 bases and J by 1 base, with 12 bases between them. In germline, CDR1 is SGHVS, CDR2 FQNEAQ. This CDR3 contains 15 residues. CDR3 region: CASSRDGASGNTIYF. The CDR3 nucleotides are TGTGCCAGCAGCCGAGACGGAGCATCTGGAAACACCATATATTTT. The variable domain in full, with the rest retrieved from reference TRBV7-8 and TRBJ1-3, is GAGVSQSPRYKVAKRGQDVALRCDPISGHVSLFWYQQALGQGPEFLTYFQNEAQLDKSGLPSDRFFAERPEGSVSTLKIQRTQQEDSAVYLCASSRDGASGNTIYFGEGSWLTVV.

The chain employs TRBV9 and TRBJ1-6; D is ambiguous. From germline, CDR1 is SGDLS and CDR2 YYNGEE. The CDR3 totals 13 residues. V was trimmed by 1 base and J by 4 bases, leaving 3 bases between them. The CDR3 DNA reads as TGTGCCAGCAGCGTATCTTATAATTCACCCCTCCACTTT. Protein product: CASSVSYNSPLHF.

The chain is built from TRBV10-3 and TRBJ1-1; 10 positions agree with TRBD1. There are 18 residues in the CDR3. The ends lost 6 bases at V and 1 base at J; junction bases unmatched: 14. Germline assignment: CDR1 ENHRY and CDR2 SYGVKD. The CDR3 DNA reads as TGTGCCATCAGGCCCGGGACAGGGGAGAGGGGGCGGAACACTGAAGCTTTCTTT. The encoded protein is CAIRPGTGERGRNTEAFF.

In its sample, this clone is medium-sized. The V gene is TRBV13, the J gene TRBJ2-7; tentative D call: TRBD2 (5 bases). The CDR3 runs 13 residues. CDR1 PRHDT and CDR2 FYEKMQ come from the germline V gene (reference sequence). V lost 5 bases and J 5 bases, leaving 13 bases between the germline ends. The CDR3 region is CASSVLVSHEQYF. CDR3 in DNA: TGTGCCAGCAGCGTACTAGTTTCCCACGAGCAGTACTTC.

This chain connects TRBV19 to TRBJ1-5, with D tentatively TRBD1 (5 bases). CDR3 length: 15 residues. Germline V gene sequence: CDR1 LNHDA, CDR2 SQIVND (reference sequence). Trimming took off 6 bases at V and 6 bases at J, with 18 bases between the two ends. The CDR3 DNA is TGTGCCAGTAGCCTAACCGGACGTCAGGGTCAGCCCCAGCATTTT. Its translation is CASSLTGRQGQPQHF.